The rows below give T cell receptor beta chains drawn from one sample of a study of blood T cell repertoires in COVID-19. Assay: immunoSEQ multiplex PCR; the TCRdb copy retains only in-frame clones and omits some. The data show some 140,000 clones, around 83% seen once. The sequenced sample consisted of peripheral blood. The receptors were sampled from a woman aged 60-75 years with COVID-19, enrolled during active disease. Both conserved end residues are part of each CDR3. Each record gives: J gene, clone size, V gene, D gene, CDR3 DNA, CDR3 protein. A D gene is named only where the DNA matches it firmly. Where a row states a size, it is once, few, many or the class of an expanded clone; other rows omit it.

TRBJ1-1 | . | TRBV5-1 | . | TGCGCCAGCAGCTTGGCCGTGAACACTGAAGCTTTCTTT | CASSLAVNTEAFF
TRBJ1-6 | many | TRBV5-1 | TRBD1 | TGCGCCAGCAGCCAGGGGGTCACTGGTTATAATTCACCCCTCCACTTT | CASSQGVTGYNSPLHF
TRBJ2-7 | . | TRBV29-1 | . | TGCAGCGTTGCAGGGTTCTCCTACGAGCAGTACTTC | CSVAGFSYEQYF
TRBJ2-1 | . | TRBV7-9 | TRBD2 | TGTGCCAGCAGCTCGATAGGACTAGCGGGATACGATGAGCAGTTCTTC | CASSSIGLAGYDEQFF
TRBJ1-4 | few | TRBV6-5 | TRBD1 | TGTGCCAGCAGGCGGGACAGCCAGTCGGGGAGACTGTTTTTT | CASRRDSQSGRLFF
TRBJ1-1 | . | TRBV7-3 | . | TGTGCCAGCAGCTTAGGGGGACATAAGGGGGCTGAAGCTTTCTTT | CASSLGGHKGAEAFF
TRBJ1-1 | . | TRBV18 | . | TGTGCCAGCTCACCCCAGTGGGGGCCAACTGAAGCTTTCTTT | CASSPQWGPTEAFF
TRBJ1-5 | . | TRBV18 | . | TGTGCCAGCTCACCGACGAGGAGTCAGCCCCAGCATTTT | CASSPTRSQPQHF
TRBJ2-1 | . | TRBV30 | TRBD1 | TGTGCCTGGAGCCGGGACAGGGGATACAATGAGCAGTTCTTC | CAWSRDRGYNEQFF
TRBJ2-3 | . | TRBV19 | . | TGTGCCAGTGGGGACATCCTTTTGAGGACAGATACGCAGTATTTT | CASGDILLRTDTQYF